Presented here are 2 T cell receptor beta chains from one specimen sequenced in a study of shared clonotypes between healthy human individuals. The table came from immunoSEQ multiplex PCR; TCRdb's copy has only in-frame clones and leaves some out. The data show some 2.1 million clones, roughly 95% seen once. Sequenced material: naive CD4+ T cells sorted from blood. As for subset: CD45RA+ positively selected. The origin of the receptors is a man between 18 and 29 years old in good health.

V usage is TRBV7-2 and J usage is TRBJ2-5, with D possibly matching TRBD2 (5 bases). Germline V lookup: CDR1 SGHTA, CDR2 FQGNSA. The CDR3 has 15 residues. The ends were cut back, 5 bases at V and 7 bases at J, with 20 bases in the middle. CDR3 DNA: TGTGCCAGCAGCCCAGATGAGACTACGTTGGGGACCCAGTACTTC. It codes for CASSPDETTLGTQYF. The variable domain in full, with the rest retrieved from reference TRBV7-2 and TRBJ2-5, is GAGVSQSPSNKVTEKGKDVELRCDPISGHTALYWYRQSLGQGLEFLIYFQGNSAPDKSGLPSDRFSAERTGGSVSTLTIQRTQQEDSAVYLCASSPDETTLGTQYFGPGTRLLVL.

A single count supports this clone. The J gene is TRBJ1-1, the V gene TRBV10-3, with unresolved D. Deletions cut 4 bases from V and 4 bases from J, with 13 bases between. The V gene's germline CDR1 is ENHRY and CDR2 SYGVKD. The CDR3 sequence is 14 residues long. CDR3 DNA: TGTGCCATCAGTGCCACCGATATGGGCACTGAAGCTTTCTTT. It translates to CAISATDMGTEAFF.